The 12 T cell receptor beta chains presented below share a single source sample, sequenced in a study of OX40 agonist ivuxolimab in advanced cancers. Measured with immunoSEQ multiplex PCR; TCRdb has only the in-frame clones, and not every one. The table lists fewer than 65,000 clones, about 80% of them singletons. The material sequenced was CD4+ or CD8+ T cells sorted from blood, taken in a trial of the OX40 agonist ivuxolimab. The receptors were sampled from an adult with an advanced solid tumor such as melanoma, head and neck, liver or kidney cancer.

The V call is TRBV5-6, the J call TRBJ2-3; TRBD2 is a possible D gene (6 bases). Germline V gene lookup returns CDR1 SGHDT and CDR2 YYEEEE. The CDR3 is 17 residues long. V was pared by 2 bases and J by 2 bases, with 18 bases between. The CDR3 region has the DNA TGTGCCAGCAGCTTCCCCCTCGGCGCGGGGCTCACAGATACGCAGTATTTT. It encodes CASSFPLGAGLTDTQYF.

The chain couples TRBV29-1 to TRBJ1-1; 8 bases line up with TRBD1. The CDR3 is made up of 15 amino acids. The junction had 8 bases not matched to a gene; V was cut back by 5 bases and J by 0 bases. Germline V CDR1 and CDR2: SQVTM, ANQGSEA. CDR3 nucleotide sequence: TGCAGCGTTAACGGAGACAGGGGACTGAACACTGAAGCTTTCTTT. It translates to CSVNGDRGLNTEAFF.

The genes are TRBV6-5 and TRBJ2-7, with D unclear. The V gene's germline CDR1 is MNHEY and CDR2 SVGAGI. This CDR3 contains 14 residues. V was clipped by 2 bases and J by 5 bases, with 13 bases between them. The CDR3 is CASSYPPGYHEQYF. CDR3 bases: TGTGCCAGCAGTTACCCCCCCGGGTACCACGAGCAGTACTTC.

The chain joins TRBV19 to TRBJ1-3; D not certain. Trimming took 4 bases from V and 1 from J, leaving 8 bases between them. The germline V gene encodes CDR1 LNHDA and CDR2 SQIVND (reference sequence). The CDR3 covers 14 residues. The CDR3 sequence is CASSSPGSGNTIYF. The CDR3 nucleotides are TGTGCCAGTAGTAGTCCAGGATCTGGAAACACCATATATTTT.

This clone has more than one count but fewer than ten. The gene calls are TRBV9 and TRBJ2-7, with 7 nucleotides matching TRBD1. The CDR3 is made up of 15 amino acids. Germline V gives CDR1 SGDLS, CDR2 YYNGEE. V shed 0 bases and J 3 bases; nucleotides not matched to a gene: 6. The CDR3 region is CASSVATGVFYEQYF. The CDR3 DNA reads TGTGCCAGCAGCGTAGCCACAGGGGTTTTCTACGAGCAGTACTTC.

The J gene is TRBJ2-2, the V gene TRBV7-3; D not resolved. The germline CDR1 and CDR2 sequences are SGHTA and FQGTGA. Deletions cut 0 bases from V and 8 bases from J, with 7 bases between. The CDR3 spans 13 residues. The CDR3 DNA reads TGTGCCAGCAGCTTAACGATGGGAGGGGAGCTGTTTTTT. Amino acids: CASSLTMGGELFF.

The chain links TRBV6-1 to TRBJ1-3, with unresolved D. Per germline, CDR1 MNHNS and CDR2 SASEGT. V dropped 6 bases and J dropped 2 bases, with 8 bases sitting between them. This CDR3 has 13 residues. The CDR3 sequence is CASRISTGNTIYF. Written as DNA, the CDR3 is TGTGCCAGCAGGATTTCCACTGGAAACACCATATATTTT.

The CDR3 loop is CASSNSGQGTTEAFF. The CDR3 bases are TGCGCCAGCAGCAACTCGGGACAGGGTACCACTGAAGCTTTCTTT. This sequence joins TRBV5-1 and TRBJ1-1; TRBD1 matches 9 bases. Germline loops: CDR1 SGHRS, CDR2 YFSETQ. Trimming cost V 4 bases and J 4 bases; bases outside gene matches: 8. The CDR3 consists of 15 residues.

The gene calls are TRBV6-6 and TRBJ1-6; 8 bases match TRBD1. The ends lost 6 bases at V and 7 bases at J; junction bases unmatched: 5. Germline V gene data show CDR1 as MNHNY and CDR2 as SVGAGI (reference sequence). This CDR3 is built from 14 residues. CDR3 residues: CASSRDRGNSPLHF. The CDR3 DNA reads TGTGCCAGCAGCAGAGACAGGGGCAATTCACCCCTCCACTTT.

This chain links TRBV27 with TRBJ1-5; 9 nucleotides agree with TRBD1. V was pared by 6 bases and J by 2 bases, with 5 bases of the junction left unmatched. CDR1 and CDR2 from the germline V gene are MNHEY and SMNVEV (reference sequence). This CDR3 region has 15 residues. In DNA, the CDR3 is TGTGCCAGCAGCTCCCGGGACAGGGGCAATCAGCCCCAGCATTTT. It yields the protein CASSSRDRGNQPQHF.

The genes are TRBV7-6 and TRBJ2-5, with 7 bases identical to TRBD1. J was trimmed by 4 bases and V by 1 base; bases with no gene match: 6. CDR1 is SGHVS, CDR2 FNYEAQ, per germline. The CDR3 has 15 residues. CDR3 region: CASSLDLRTGETQYF. CDR3 in DNA: TGTGCCAGCAGCTTAGATCTACGGACAGGAGAGACCCAGTACTTC.

Comments on this clone: Compared with germline, one end of the junction differs, possibly owing to a read error. CDR3 in DNA: TGTGCCAGCAGTGAAATAGGTGGGGATCGGGACAGCTTC. It encodes CASSEIGGDRDSF. The chain recombines TRBV11-1 with TRBJ1-2; 7 positions match TRBD1. CDR1 is SGHAT, CDR2 FQDESV, per germline (reference sequence). The CDR3 is 13 amino acids.